This T cell receptor (beta chain) was recorded in a study of radiation and T cells in renal cell carcinoma. The time point denotes: baseline pretreatment blood. Treatment in this sample: 15 Gy SBRT to primary tumor, nephrectomy 4 weeks later. Serial blood draws occurred at baseline and 2 and 4 weeks post-SBRT. Data came from immunoSEQ multiplex PCR; TCRdb stores just in-frame clones and leaves some out. The sample lists approximately 100,000 clones; 86% were seen once. The study, taken as a whole, reports: In blood, top tumor clones expanded by 2 weeks, shrinking by 4. Baseline intratumoral clonotype presence is unknown without pretreatment biopsies.

Germline-derived CDR1 and CDR2 are MGHRA and YSYEKL. The CDR3 has 16 residues. The ends lost 0 bases at V and 10 bases at J; junction bases unmatched: 10. On this clone: The antigen is unknown.

The clonotype originates from a man aged 45 to 65 with renal cell carcinoma. The V and J genes are TRBV4-1 and TRBJ2-1, with 9 positions matching TRBD2. The material sequenced was blood, taken from a patient whose treatment included radiotherapy and nephrectomy. CDR3 amino acids: CASSQDAAGGLGEQFF. The CDR3 DNA sequence: TGCGCCAGCAGCCAAGATGCGGCGGGGGGGCTTGGGGAGCAGTTCTTC.